These T cell receptor beta chains were read from a single sample in a study of shared clonotypes between healthy human individuals. Only in-frame clones appear in the TCRdb table, and some are missing; sequencing was by immunoSEQ multiplex PCR. The sample includes about 990,000 clones, about 80% of them seen just once. The sample comprised memory CD4+ T cells from PBMCs. The source is a man between 18 and 35 years old in good health. Some clones in this sample may be carry-over from other donors' samples. Both conserved end residues are part of each CDR3. The D gene is left open where the match is weak. The size field is filled for only some rows; it gives once, few, many or a size class.

.	TRBJ2-5	.	TRBV5-1	CASGVGDNQETQYF	TGCGCCAGCGGAGTGGGAGACAACCAAGAGACCCAGTACTTC
.	TRBJ2-3	.	TRBV2	CASLPSDTDTQYF	TGTGCCAGCCTTCCTAGCGACACAGATACGCAGTATTTT
TRBD2	TRBJ2-7	.	TRBV5-3	CARSGGLAQGVYEQYF	TGTGCCAGAAGCGGCGGACTAGCTCAAGGGGTCTACGAGCAGTACTTC
.	TRBJ2-7	few	TRBV29-1	CSVVAEAYEQYF	TGCAGCGTTGTGGCCGAAGCCTACGAGCAGTACTTC
.	TRBJ2-1	.	TRBV6-1	CASSLQGNGYNEQFF	TGTGCCAGCAGCCTACAGGGAAATGGGTACAATGAGCAGTTCTTC
TRBD1	TRBJ1-3	.	TRBV18	CASSPWTGSAGNTIYF	TGTGCCAGCTCACCGTGGACAGGGAGTGCGGGAAACACCATATATTTT
.	TRBJ1-5	.	TRBV6-1	CASRWTTNQPQHF	TGTGCCAGCAGATGGACCACCAATCAGCCCCAGCATTTT
TRBD2	TRBJ2-3	.	TRBV7-9	CASSFGTSGRGTDTQYF	TGTGCCAGCAGCTTCGGAACTAGCGGGAGGGGCACAGATACGCAGTATTTT
TRBD1	TRBJ2-7	.	TRBV27	CARQGTYEQYF	TGTGCTCGACAGGGCACCTACGAGCAGTACTTC
.	TRBJ2-4	once	TRBV7-9	CASSLEEVAKNIQYF	TGTGCCAGCAGCTTAGAGGAGGTAGCCAAAAACATTCAGTACTTC
.	TRBJ2-3	.	TRBV5-4	CASTSGGTGSTDTQYF	TGTGCCAGCACCTCCGGGGGGACAGGAAGCACAGATACGCAGTATTTT
.	TRBJ2-3	once	TRBV5-8	CASSSATSTDTQYF	TGTGCCAGCAGCTCGGCCACTAGCACAGATACGCAGTATTTT
TRBD2	TRBJ2-2	.	TRBV7-2	CASSRTSGRFHTGELFF	TGTGCCAGCAGCCGGACTAGCGGGAGGTTTCACACCGGGGAGCTGTTTTTT
.	TRBJ1-4	.	TRBV5-1	CASSSDTVEKLFF	TGCGCCAGCAGCAGCGACACGGTTGAAAAACTGTTTTTT
.	TRBJ2-3	.	TRBV30	CACREPDTQYF	TGTGCCTGTCGGGAGCCAGATACGCAGTATTTT
.	TRBJ2-7	.	TRBV9	CASSVAGDSKSYEQYF	TGTGCCAGCAGCGTGGCAGGGGACTCAAAGTCCTACGAGCAGTACTTC
.	TRBJ2-7	.	TRBV5-1	CASSLLYTSYEQYF	TGCGCCAGCAGCTTGTTGTATACCTCCTACGAGCAGTACTTC
.	TRBJ2-7	.	TRBV6-6	CASRSTEMDFHEQYF	TGTGCCAGCAGGTCTACAGAGATGGATTTCCACGAGCAGTACTTC
TRBD1	TRBJ1-1	.	TRBV18	CASSPMGQGPTEAFF	TGTGCCAGCTCACCGATGGGACAGGGTCCCACTGAAGCTTTCTTT
.	TRBJ1-5	.	TRBV12-1	CASPGTGYQPQHF	TGTGCCAGCCCCGGGACAGGCTATCAGCCCCAGCATTTT
.	TRBJ2-6	.	TRBV7-6	CASSQGQWALGANVLTF	TGTGCCAGCAGCCAGGGACAATGGGCTTTAGGGGCCAACGTCCTGACTTTC
.	TRBJ2-7	.	TRBV4-3	CASSQDPVGPVPNEQYF	TGCGCCAGCAGCCAAGATCCAGTGGGCCCTGTCCCCAACGAGCAGTACTTC
.	TRBJ2-1	.	TRBV5-1	CASSPGPQVGNEQFF	TGCGCCAGCAGCCCGGGACCTCAGGTGGGCAATGAGCAGTTCTTC
.	TRBJ1-1	once	TRBV5-1	CASSLGTSGISNTEAFF	TGCGCCAGCAGCTTGGGCACATCGGGGATTTCGAACACTGAAGCTTTCTTT
.	TRBJ2-1	once	TRBV11-2	CASSPRLASIYNEQFF	TGTGCCAGCAGCCCACGTCTAGCTTCAATCTACAATGAGCAGTTCTTC
.	TRBJ2-1	few	TRBV10-3	CAISGGSYNEQFF	TGTGCCATCAGCGGGGGCTCCTACAATGAGCAGTTCTTC
TRBD1	TRBJ1-5	.	TRBV19	CASRPKSGQGSQPQHF	TGTGCCAGTAGGCCAAAATCCGGACAGGGGAGCCAGCCCCAGCATTTT
.	TRBJ1-5	.	TRBV18	CASSPPQLSSNQPQHF	TGTGCCAGCTCACCACCACAGCTGTCTAGCAATCAGCCCCAGCATTTT
TRBD2	TRBJ2-1	.	TRBV10-3	CAISRTSGSASYYNEQFF	TGTGCCATCAGTCGGACTAGCGGGAGCGCATCTTATTACAATGAGCAGTTCTTC
.	TRBJ2-7	few	TRBV29-1	CSVVPGSAYEQYF	TGCAGCGTTGTCCCAGGGTCAGCCTACGAGCAGTACTTC
.	TRBJ1-1	.	TRBV28	CASSFPGFEAFF	TGTGCCAGCAGTTTTCCTGGGTTCGAGGCTTTCTTT
.	TRBJ1-2	few	TRBV20-1	CSARGLGDYTF	TGCAGTGCTAGGGGTTTGGGGGACTACACCTTC
TRBD2	TRBJ2-3	.	TRBV5-4	CASSLTSGWLSDTQYF	TGTGCCAGCAGCTTGACTAGCGGGTGGCTCTCAGATACGCAGTATTTT
.	TRBJ2-7	.	TRBV9	CASSEGGGSSYEQYF	TGTGCCAGCAGCGAGGGGGGCGGGAGCTCCTACGAGCAGTACTTC
TRBD1	TRBJ2-2	.	TRBV28	CASSWITGGSTNTGELFF	TGTGCCAGCAGTTGGATAACAGGGGGATCGACCAACACCGGGGAGCTGTTTTTT
TRBD2	TRBJ2-2	few	TRBV4-2	CASSRSGREDTGELFF	TGTGCCAGCAGCCGCAGCGGGAGAGAGGACACCGGGGAGCTGTTTTTT
.	TRBJ1-2	.	TRBV7-3	CASGRSGQLYGYTF	TGTGCCAGCGGCCGATCAGGACAGCTATATGGCTACACCTTC
TRBD2	TRBJ2-5	.	TRBV5-6	CASSLAVSGGSYETQYF	TGTGCCAGCAGCTTGGCGGTGTCGGGCGGGAGTTATGAGACCCAGTACTTC
TRBD2	TRBJ2-1	.	TRBV5-4	CASSLTSGSKFF	TGTGCCAGCAGCTTGACTAGCGGGAGCAAGTTCTTC
TRBD1	TRBJ2-5	.	TRBV6-1	CASSRDRGRETQYF	TGTGCCAGCAGCCGGGACAGGGGTCGGGAGACCCAGTACTTC
TRBD1	TRBJ1-2	.	TRBV2	CASSADRELYGYTF	TGTGCCAGCAGTGCCGACAGGGAACTCTATGGCTACACCTTC
.	TRBJ2-5	.	TRBV30	CAWSRGRGTGQETQYF	TGTGCCTGGAGTAGGGGGCGGGGGACAGGCCAAGAGACCCAGTACTTC
.	TRBJ1-5	.	TRBV19	CASCHRGGERNQPQHF	TGTGCCAGCTGTCATCGAGGGGGGGAGCGCAATCAGCCCCAGCATTTT
.	TRBJ1-5	.	TRBV30	CAWSVVGARTQHF	TGTGCCTGGAGTGTAGTGGGGGCTAGGACCCAGCATTTT
TRBD2	TRBJ2-7	.	TRBV5-1	CASTPGGRAYEQYF	TGCGCCAGCACCCCGGGCGGGAGGGCCTACGAGCAGTACTTC
TRBD2	TRBJ2-1	.	TRBV5-1	CASSRSLAVYNEQFF	TGCGCCAGCAGCAGGTCACTAGCGGTTTACAATGAGCAGTTCTTC
TRBD2	TRBJ2-5	.	TRBV7-2	CASSILAVAGGRETQYF	TGTGCCAGCAGCATACTAGCAGTGGCGGGAGGTAGAGAGACCCAGTACTTC
.	TRBJ1-2	.	TRBV28	CASTIGVSNYGYTF	TGTGCCAGCACCATTGGGGTATCTAACTATGGCTACACCTTC
.	TRBJ2-2	.	TRBV28	CASSFFEAYPNTGELFF	TGTGCCAGCAGTTTTTTCGAGGCCTACCCGAACACCGGGGAGCTGTTTTTT
.	TRBJ1-1	.	TRBV5-1	CASSLGIGPGHYTEAFF	TGCGCCAGCAGCTTGGGGATTGGGCCTGGGCATTACACTGAAGCTTTCTTT
.	TRBJ2-3	.	TRBV18	CASSRSGSTDTQYF	TGTGCCAGCTCACGGAGCGGGAGCACAGATACGCAGTATTTT
TRBD2	TRBJ2-1	.	TRBV2	CASTGLVSYNEQFF	TGTGCCAGCACGGGACTAGTGTCCTACAATGAGCAGTTCTTC
TRBD1	TRBJ1-4	.	TRBV7-2	CASSLGGQGHEKLFF	TGTGCCAGCAGCTTAGGCGGACAGGGGCATGAAAAACTGTTTTTT
.	TRBJ2-3	.	TRBV28	CASRETDTQYF	TGTGCCAGCAGGGAGACAGATACGCAGTATTTT
TRBD1	TRBJ2-5	.	TRBV2	CASSDRGQGQETQYF	TGTGCCAGCAGTGATAGGGGGCAGGGACAAGAGACCCAGTACTTC
TRBD1	TRBJ1-1	.	TRBV5-4	CASSLGTGRGTEAFF	TGTGCCAGCAGCTTGGGGACAGGGAGGGGCACTGAAGCTTTCTTT
.	TRBJ2-7	.	TRBV18	CASSPSLDYEQYF	TGTGCCAGCTCACCGTCCTTGGACTACGAGCAGTACTTC
TRBD2	TRBJ2-7	.	TRBV5-1	CASSGLAGAHSYEQYF	TGCGCCAGCAGCGGACTAGCGGGAGCTCACTCCTACGAGCAGTACTTC
.	TRBJ2-1	.	TRBV7-9	CASSFGGGRSEQFF	TGTGCCAGCAGCTTTGGTGGAGGTCGGAGTGAGCAGTTCTTC
.	TRBJ1-2	.	TRBV7-2	CASSLDLAGALYGYTF	TGTGCCAGCAGCTTAGACCTCGCAGGGGCCCTCTATGGCTACACCTTC